This T cell receptor beta chain was obtained from a study of T cells in Graves' hyperthyroidism and ophthalmopathy (dated by TCRdb to between 2018 and 2021). For context, the study as a whole: To identify distinguishing TCR V-J signatures, a discovery cohort of about 100 patients was used, comprising 40 to 45 with Graves' ophthalmopathy and approximately 58 with stable Graves' hyperthyroidism. Prospective prediction of ophthalmopathy was tested in an independent validation cohort consisting of fewer than 20 hyperthyroidism patients and 15 to 17 patients who later progressed to ophthalmopathy. The approximately 100 discovery patients were randomly split 7:3 into training and test sets. In more than five Graves' hyperthyroidism patients, the study also compared T-cell repertoires from thyroid tissue with T-cell repertoires from blood. After sampling, hyperthyroidism patients received methimazole starting at 30 mg daily, and ophthalmopathy patients received high-dose intravenous methylprednisolone. According to the paper, TCR Vbeta CDR3 sequencing was carried out on approximately 140 peripheral blood samples, which came from fewer than 50 ophthalmopathy, 75 or so hyperthyroidism and roughly 17 progressor patients. The research as a whole found: Most expanded thyroid clonotypes (frequency above 0.001) were also detected in blood, a finding suggesting that blood repertoires may reflect thyroid immune responses. No statistical method was used to fix the sample size in advance, and group allocation was not hidden from the investigators. In cross-validation, a model built on a 13 V-J signature told ophthalmopathy apart from stable hyperthyroidism with about 90% sensitivity and about 81% specificity, and in testing the same model reached 80%/75%. In validation, the model predicted progression to ophthalmopathy a median of around six months before onset, with over 60% sensitivity and more than 72% specificity.

Details on this clonotype: Its antigen has not been determined. No base quality values were provided; no much bigger clone lies one nucleotide off.

Stable Graves' hyperthyroidism was defined as the absence of progression to ophthalmopathy over 18 months of follow-up. Hyperthyroidism patients were newly diagnosed, had a disease duration of under 2 months, and were aged 18 to 65 years. Patients with uncontrolled infections, other autoimmune diseases, pregnancy or lactation were excluded. Diagnoses were established on the basis of clinical symptoms, serum thyroxine and TRAb, thyroid ultrasound, and orbital computed tomography. Total RNA was extracted using Trizol reagent, and RNA quality was assessed on an Agilent 2100 Bioanalyzer. TCR beta CDR3 regions were amplified from RNA transcripts. The TCR CDR3 was subjected to a first round of RT-PCR using the HTBI primer set and the Qiagen OneStep RT-PCR kit. Libraries were constructed in a second round of multiplex PCR, after which size selection and purification were performed. Paired-end sequencing of the libraries was performed with 100 bp reads on an Illumina HiSeq2000. The original pipeline was this. SOAPnuke was used to process the raw data, removing reads that contained adapters or uncalled bases, had a mean Phred below 15, or lacked an exact match to the constant primer or identifier. COPE v1.2.5 was used to merge high-quality paired reads, and clonotypes were defined as unique nucleotide sequences. Clonotypes were aligned to IMGT TRBV, TRBD and TRBJ reference segments using MiTCR v1.1. The analysis was restricted to V-J combinations with a frequency above 0.0001, which together covered roughly 99% of the repertoires. The TCS score was defined as the ratio of F50 (clonal expansion) to E x V (chaos), calculated using BLOSUM62-based TCRdist between CDR3 peptides within each V-J. Welch's t-statistics and random forest reduced around 550 V-J features to roughly 13, which were used in a naive Bayes classifier (R e1071). TCRdb reanalyzed the raw reads on its own, using fastp at Q25 for trimming and MiXCR for clone calling, and kept in-frame beta chains. CDR3 protein duplicates are merged, each entry listing the most common genes and DNA. TCRdb, rather than the study authors, made the V and J calls. For this sample there are under 700,000 distinct CDR3 sequences; 40% to 55% appear just once. The top ten constitute roughly 8.2% of the sample.

The receptor was derived from a woman aged 18 to 35 with Graves' hyperthyroidism. Donor details come from another sample of the same person, matched by shared clones. The sample comprised peripheral blood or thyroid tissue (not recorded which).

The bases are TGTGCCAGCAGCCAAATGATTGGCGGGAGTCCCTACGAGCAGTACTTC. It translates to CASSQMIGGSPYEQYF. The V gene is TRBV7-2 and the J gene is TRBJ2-7, and 7 junction bases match TRBD2. CDR1 SGHTA and CDR2 FQGNSA were looked up in the germline V gene. There are 16 amino acids in the CDR3, from cysteine to phenylalanine inclusive. The kept DNA is CDR3 alone, 48 bases in frame from the first base. V loses 5 bases at its end and J loses 2 bases; junction bases beyond the gene matches: 12. The full variable domain, completed from the reference TRBV7-2 and TRBJ2-7 proteins outside the CDR3, reads GAGVSQSPSNKVTEKGKDVELRCDPISGHTALYWYRQSLGQGLEFLIYFQGNSAPDKSGLPSDRFSAERTGGSVSTLTIQRTQQEDSAVYLCASSQMIGGSPYEQYFGPGTRLTVT.